This T cell receptor beta chain emerged from a study of T-cell reconstitution after alpha-beta-depleted transplantation in children. General study results and limits: There were some patients whose high TCRbeta diversity at day 60 came from surviving recipient T cells and thymic progenitors.

A library of TCRbeta sequences, prepared with unique molecular identifiers, was generated. One entry per CDR3 protein, called by TCRdb with MiXCR from the PCR reads. The data hold 220,000 or so distinct CDR3 sequences, with roughly 7.7% observed a single time. CDR3 length equals 14 residues. V was shortened by 4 bases and J by 1 base, with 6 bases between the two germline ends. Germline values: CDR1 SGDLS, CDR2 YYNGEE. At least ten counts were recorded for this clonotype. Its antigen is still unknown. V is TRBV9 and J is TRBJ2-6; no clear D. Source: PBMCs, mostly from graft donor cells, taken 180 days after TCRalphabeta/CD19-depleted stem cell transplant. This TCR was recovered from a male patient younger than 18 who had a stem cell transplant for acute lymphoblastic leukemia, so the T cells may come from the graft donor. The CDR3 loop reads CASSIDSGANVLTF. DNA for the CDR3: TGTGCCAGCAGCATCGATTCTGGGGCCAACGTCCTGACTTTC. The variable domain in full, with the rest retrieved from reference TRBV9 and TRBJ2-6, is DSGVTQTPKHLITATGQRVTLRCSPRSGDLSVYWYQQSLDQGLQFLIQYYNGEERAKGNILERFSAQQFPDLHSELNLSSLELGDSALYFCASSIDSGANVLTFGAGSRLTVL.